The clone carrying this T cell receptor beta chain was recorded at least ten times. What it recognizes is unknown. This specimen belongs to a study of CD8 T cells in ankylosing spondylitis. Overall study findings and caveats: Significant enrichment of disease-linked clones was reported in matched ankylosing spondylitis synovial fluid. What seemed typical of ankylosing spondylitis blood was a TCR beta motif built from roughly eight highly homologous variants.

Using quantitative 5'-RACE with molecular barcodes, the authors made TCR beta libraries. MiXCR, applied by TCRdb to the 5' RACE reads, yields one record per CDR3 protein. The data contain approximately 100,000 distinct CDR3 sequences, around 24% of them singletons. This clonotype originated in a male donor with ankylosing spondylitis. Sequences were obtained from synovial fluid, either unsorted or a sorted T cell fraction (not recorded which).

This CDR3 is CAISEDLTEMAEAARNEQFF. CDR3 sequence (DNA): TGTGCCATCAGTGAAGATTTAACGGAGATGGCGGAAGCCGCTCGTAATGAGCAGTTCTTC. This rearrangement joins TRBV10-3 to TRBJ2-1, with unresolved D. Germline-derived CDR1 and CDR2 are ENHRY and SYGVKD. Trimming left V 3 bases short and J 7 bases short, with 31 bases between. This CDR3 has 20 residues.